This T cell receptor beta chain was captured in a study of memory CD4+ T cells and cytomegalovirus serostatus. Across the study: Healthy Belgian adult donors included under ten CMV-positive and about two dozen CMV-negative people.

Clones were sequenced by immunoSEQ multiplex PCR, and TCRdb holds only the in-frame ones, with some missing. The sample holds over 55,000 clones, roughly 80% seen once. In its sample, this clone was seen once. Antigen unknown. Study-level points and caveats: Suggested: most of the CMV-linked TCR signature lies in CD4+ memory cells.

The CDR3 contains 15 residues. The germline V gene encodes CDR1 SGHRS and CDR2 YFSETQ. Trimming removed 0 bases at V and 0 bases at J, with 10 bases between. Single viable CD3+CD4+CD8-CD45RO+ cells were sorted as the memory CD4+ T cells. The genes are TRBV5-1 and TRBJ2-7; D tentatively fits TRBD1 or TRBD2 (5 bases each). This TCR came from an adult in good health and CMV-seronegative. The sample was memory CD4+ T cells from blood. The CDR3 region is CASSLGMGPSYEQYF. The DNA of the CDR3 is TGCGCCAGCAGCTTGGGGATGGGACCCTCCTACGAGCAGTACTTC.